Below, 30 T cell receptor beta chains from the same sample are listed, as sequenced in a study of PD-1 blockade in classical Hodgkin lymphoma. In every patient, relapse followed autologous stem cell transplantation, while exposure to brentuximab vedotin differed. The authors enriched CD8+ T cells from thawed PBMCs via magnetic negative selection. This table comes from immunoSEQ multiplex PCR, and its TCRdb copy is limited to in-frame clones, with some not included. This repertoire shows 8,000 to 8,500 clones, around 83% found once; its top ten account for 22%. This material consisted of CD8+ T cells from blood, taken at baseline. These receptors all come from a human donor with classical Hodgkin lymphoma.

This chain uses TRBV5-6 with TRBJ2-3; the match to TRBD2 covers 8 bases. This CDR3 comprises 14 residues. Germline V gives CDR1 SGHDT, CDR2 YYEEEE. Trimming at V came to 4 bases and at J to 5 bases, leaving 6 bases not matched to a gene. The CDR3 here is CASSPGAGGDTQYF. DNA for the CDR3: TGTGCCAGCAGCCCCGGGGCGGGAGGAGATACGCAGTATTTT.

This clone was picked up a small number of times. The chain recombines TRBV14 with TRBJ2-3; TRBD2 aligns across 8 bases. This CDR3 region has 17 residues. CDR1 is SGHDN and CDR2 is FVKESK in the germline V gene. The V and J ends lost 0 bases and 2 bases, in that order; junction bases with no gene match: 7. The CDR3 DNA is TGTGCCAGCAGCCAAGAAAGAAGACTAGCGACCACAGATACGCAGTATTTT. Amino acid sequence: CASSQERRLATTDTQYF.

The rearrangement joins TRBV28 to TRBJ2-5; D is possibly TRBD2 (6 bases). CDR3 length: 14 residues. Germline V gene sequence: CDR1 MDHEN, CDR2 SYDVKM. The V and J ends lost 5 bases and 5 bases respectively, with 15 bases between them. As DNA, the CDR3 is TGTGCCAGCAGTCCCGTCTCTGGGGGGGAGACCCAGTACTTC. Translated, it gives CASSPVSGGETQYF.

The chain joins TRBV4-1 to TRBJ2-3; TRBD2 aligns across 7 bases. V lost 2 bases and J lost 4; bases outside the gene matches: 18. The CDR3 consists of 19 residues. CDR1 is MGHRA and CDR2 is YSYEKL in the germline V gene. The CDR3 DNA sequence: TGCGCCAGCAGCCAACTAACTGCGGGGGAATCACCTGCCCCAGATACGCAGTATTTT. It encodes CASSQLTAGESPAPDTQYF.

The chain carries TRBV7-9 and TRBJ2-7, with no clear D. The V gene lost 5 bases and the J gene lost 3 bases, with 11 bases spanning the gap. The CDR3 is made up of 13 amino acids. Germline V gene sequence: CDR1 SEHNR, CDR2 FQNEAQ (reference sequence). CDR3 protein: CASSPTSSYEQYF. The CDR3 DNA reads TGTGCCAGCAGCCCGACATCAAGCTACGAGCAGTACTTC.

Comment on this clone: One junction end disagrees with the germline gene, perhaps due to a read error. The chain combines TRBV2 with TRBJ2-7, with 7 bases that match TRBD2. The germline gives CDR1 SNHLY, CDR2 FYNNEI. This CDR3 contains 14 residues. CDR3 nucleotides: TGTGCCAGCAGGGAAGCCGCGGGGGCCTACGAGCAGTACTTC. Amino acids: CASREAAGAYEQYF.

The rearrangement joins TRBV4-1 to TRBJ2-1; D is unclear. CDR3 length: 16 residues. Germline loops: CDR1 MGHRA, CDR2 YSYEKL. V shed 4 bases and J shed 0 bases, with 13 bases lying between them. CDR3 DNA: TGCGCCAGCAGCCTAATCGGAGCTAGCTCCTACAATGAGCAGTTCTTC. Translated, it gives CASSLIGASSYNEQFF.

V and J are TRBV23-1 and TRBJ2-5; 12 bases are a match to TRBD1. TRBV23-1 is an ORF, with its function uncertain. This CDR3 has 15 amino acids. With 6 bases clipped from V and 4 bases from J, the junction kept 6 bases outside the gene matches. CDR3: CASSRGQGAGETQYF. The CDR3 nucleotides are TGCGCCAGCAGCCGGGGACAGGGGGCAGGAGAGACCCAGTACTTC.

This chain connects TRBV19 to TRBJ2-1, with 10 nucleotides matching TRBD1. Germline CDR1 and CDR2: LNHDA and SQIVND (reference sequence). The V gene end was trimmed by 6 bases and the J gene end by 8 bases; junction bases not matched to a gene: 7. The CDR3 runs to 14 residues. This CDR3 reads CASSPGTGAYEQFF. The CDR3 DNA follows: TGTGCCAGTAGCCCCGGGACAGGGGCTTATGAGCAGTTCTTC. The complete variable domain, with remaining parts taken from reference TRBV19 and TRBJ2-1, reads DGGITQSPKYLFRKEGQNVTLSCEQNLNHDAMYWYRQDPGQGLRLIYYSQIVNDFQKGDIAEGYSVSREKKESFPLTVTSAQKNPTAFYLCASSPGTGAYEQFFGPGTRLTVL.

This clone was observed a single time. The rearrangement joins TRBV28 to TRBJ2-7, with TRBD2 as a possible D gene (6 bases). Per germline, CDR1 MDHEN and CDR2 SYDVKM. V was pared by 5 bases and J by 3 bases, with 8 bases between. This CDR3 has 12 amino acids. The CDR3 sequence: CASSGGNYEQYF. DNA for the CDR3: TGTGCCAGCAGTGGAGGGAACTACGAGCAGTACTTC.

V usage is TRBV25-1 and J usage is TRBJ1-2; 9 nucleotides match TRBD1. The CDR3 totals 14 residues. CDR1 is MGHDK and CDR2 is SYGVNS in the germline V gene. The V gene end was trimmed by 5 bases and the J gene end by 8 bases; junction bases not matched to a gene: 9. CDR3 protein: CASSPAWTGAGYTF. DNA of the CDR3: TGTGCCAGCAGTCCCGCCTGGACAGGGGCAGGCTACACCTTC.

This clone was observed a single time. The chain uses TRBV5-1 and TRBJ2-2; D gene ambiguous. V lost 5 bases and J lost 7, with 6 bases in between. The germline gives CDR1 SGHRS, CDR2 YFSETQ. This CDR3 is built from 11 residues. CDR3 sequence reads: CASSVGGELFF. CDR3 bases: TGCGCCAGCAGTGTCGGCGGGGAGCTGTTTTTT.

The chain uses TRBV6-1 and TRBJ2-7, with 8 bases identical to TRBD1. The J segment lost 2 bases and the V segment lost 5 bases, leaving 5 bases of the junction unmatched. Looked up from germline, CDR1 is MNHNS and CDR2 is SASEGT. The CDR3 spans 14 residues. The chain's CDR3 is CASSPTGDTYEQYF. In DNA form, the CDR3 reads TGTGCCAGCAGTCCGACAGGGGATACCTACGAGCAGTACTTC.

Here the CDR3 DNA reads TGTGCCAGCAGCTTGGGGGACCACGCTGAAGCTTTCTTT. As protein: CASSLGDHAEAFF. The gene calls are TRBV5-4 and TRBJ1-1, with a weak D call TRBD1 (5 bases). Per germline, CDR1 SGHNT and CDR2 YYREEE (reference sequence). CDR3 length: 13 residues. V gave up 0 bases and J gave up 6 bases, with 9 bases separating them. Full variable domain (remainder filled in from reference TRBV5-4 and TRBJ1-1): ETGVTQSPTHLIKTRGQQVTLRCSSQSGHNTVSWYQQALGQGPQFIFQYYREEENGRGNFPPRFSGLQFPNYSSELNVNALELDDSALYLCASSLGDHAEAFFGQGTRLTVV.

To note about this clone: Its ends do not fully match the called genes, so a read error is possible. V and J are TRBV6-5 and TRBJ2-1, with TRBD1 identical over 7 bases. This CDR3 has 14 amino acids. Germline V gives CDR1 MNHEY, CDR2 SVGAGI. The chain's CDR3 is CASSHRDSYDEQFF. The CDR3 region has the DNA TGTGCCAGCAGCCACCGGGACAGCTACGATGAGCAGTTCTTC.

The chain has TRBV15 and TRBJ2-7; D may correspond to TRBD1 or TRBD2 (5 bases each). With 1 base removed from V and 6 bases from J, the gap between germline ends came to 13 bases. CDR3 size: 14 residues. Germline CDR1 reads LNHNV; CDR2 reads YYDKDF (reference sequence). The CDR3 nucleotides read TGTGCCACCAGCAGAGTGGGGGATTCGGGCGAGCAGTACTTC. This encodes CATSRVGDSGEQYF.

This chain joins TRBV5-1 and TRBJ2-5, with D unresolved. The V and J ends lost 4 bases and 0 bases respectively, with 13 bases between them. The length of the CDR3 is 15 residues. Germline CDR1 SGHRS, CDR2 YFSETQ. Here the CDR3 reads CASSEHKPHQETQYF. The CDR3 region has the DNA TGCGCCAGCAGCGAACACAAGCCCCACCAAGAGACCCAGTACTTC.

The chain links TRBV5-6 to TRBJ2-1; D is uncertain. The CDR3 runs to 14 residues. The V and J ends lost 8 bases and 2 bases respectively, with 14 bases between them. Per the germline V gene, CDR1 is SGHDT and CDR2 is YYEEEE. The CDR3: CASLSRFPYNEQFF. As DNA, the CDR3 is TGTGCCAGTCTTAGCCGTTTCCCCTACAATGAGCAGTTCTTC. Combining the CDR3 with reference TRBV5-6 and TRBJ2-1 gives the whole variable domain DAGVTQSPTHLIKTRGQQVTLRCSPKSGHDTVSWYQQALGQGPQFIFQYYEEEERQRGNFPDRFSGHQFPNYSSELNVNALLLGDSALYLCASLSRFPYNEQFFGPGTRLTVL.

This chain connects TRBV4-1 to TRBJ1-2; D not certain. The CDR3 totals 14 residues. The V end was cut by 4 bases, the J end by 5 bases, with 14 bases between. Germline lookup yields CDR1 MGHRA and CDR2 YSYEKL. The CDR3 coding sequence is TGCGCCAGCAGCCCACTAACCCTCCCGTATGGCTACACCTTC. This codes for CASSPLTLPYGYTF.

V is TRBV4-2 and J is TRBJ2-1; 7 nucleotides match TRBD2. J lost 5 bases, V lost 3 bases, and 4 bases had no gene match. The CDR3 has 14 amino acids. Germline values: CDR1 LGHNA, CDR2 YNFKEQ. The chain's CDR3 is CASSHWGGNNEQFF. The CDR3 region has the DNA TGTGCCAGCAGCCACTGGGGGGGAAACAATGAGCAGTTCTTC.

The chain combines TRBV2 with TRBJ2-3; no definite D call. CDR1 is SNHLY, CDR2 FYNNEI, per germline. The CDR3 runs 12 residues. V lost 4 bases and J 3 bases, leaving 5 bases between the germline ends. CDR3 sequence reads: CASSGLTDTQYF. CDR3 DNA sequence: TGTGCCAGCAGTGGCCTGACAGATACGCAGTATTTT.

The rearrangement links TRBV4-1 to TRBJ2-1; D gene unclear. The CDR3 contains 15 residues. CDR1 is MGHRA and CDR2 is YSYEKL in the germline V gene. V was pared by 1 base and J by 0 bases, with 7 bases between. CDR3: CASSQGSSSYNEQFF. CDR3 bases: TGCGCCAGCAGCCAAGGCTCGAGCTCCTACAATGAGCAGTTCTTC.

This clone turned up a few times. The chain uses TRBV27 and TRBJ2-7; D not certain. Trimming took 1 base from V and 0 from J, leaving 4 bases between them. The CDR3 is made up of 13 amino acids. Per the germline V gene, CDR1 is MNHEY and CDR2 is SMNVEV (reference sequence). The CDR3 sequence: CASSLWSSYEQYF. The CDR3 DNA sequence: TGTGCCAGCAGTTTATGGTCCTCCTACGAGCAGTACTTC.

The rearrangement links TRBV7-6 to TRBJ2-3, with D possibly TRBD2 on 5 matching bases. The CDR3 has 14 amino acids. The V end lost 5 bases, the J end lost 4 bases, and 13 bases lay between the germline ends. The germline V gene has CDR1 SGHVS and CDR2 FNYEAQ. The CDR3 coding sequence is TGTGCCAGCAGCGCCCGACTACCCCCAGATACGCAGTATTTT. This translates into CASSARLPPDTQYF.

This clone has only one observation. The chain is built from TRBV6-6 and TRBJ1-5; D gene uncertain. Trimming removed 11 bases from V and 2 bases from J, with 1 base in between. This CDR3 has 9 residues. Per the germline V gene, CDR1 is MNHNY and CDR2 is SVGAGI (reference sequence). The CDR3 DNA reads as TGTGCCTGCAATCAGCCCCAGCATTTT. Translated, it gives CACNQPQHF.

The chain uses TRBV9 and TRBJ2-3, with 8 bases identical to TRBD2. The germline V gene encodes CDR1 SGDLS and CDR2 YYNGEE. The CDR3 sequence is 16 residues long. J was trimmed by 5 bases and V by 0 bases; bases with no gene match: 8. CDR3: CASSVDLGLAGDTQYF. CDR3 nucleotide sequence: TGTGCCAGCAGCGTAGATCTCGGGCTAGCGGGAGATACGCAGTATTTT.

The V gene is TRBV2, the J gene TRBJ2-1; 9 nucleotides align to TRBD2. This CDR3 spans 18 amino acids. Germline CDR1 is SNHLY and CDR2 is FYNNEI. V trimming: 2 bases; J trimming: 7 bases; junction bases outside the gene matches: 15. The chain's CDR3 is CASSEMGAGAGGHNEQFF. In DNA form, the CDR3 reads TGTGCCAGCAGTGAAATGGGCGCTGGGGCGGGAGGGCATAATGAGCAGTTCTTC.

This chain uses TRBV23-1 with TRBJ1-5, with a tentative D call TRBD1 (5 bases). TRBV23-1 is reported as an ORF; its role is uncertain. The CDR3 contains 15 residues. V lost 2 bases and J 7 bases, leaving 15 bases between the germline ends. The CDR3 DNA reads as TGCGCCAGCAGTCAAGGACGGAGGGGTCGACAGCCCCAGCATTTT. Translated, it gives CASSQGRRGRQPQHF.

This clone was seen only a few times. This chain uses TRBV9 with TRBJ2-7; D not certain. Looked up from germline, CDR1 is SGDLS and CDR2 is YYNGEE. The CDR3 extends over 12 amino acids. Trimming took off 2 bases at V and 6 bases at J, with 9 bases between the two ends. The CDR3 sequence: CASSVEMGEQYF. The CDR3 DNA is TGTGCCAGCAGCGTGGAAATGGGCGAGCAGTACTTC.

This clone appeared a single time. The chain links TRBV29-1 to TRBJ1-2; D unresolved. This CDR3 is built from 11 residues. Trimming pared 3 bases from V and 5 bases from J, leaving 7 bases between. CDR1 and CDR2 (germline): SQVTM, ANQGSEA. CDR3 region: CSVDVGYGYTF. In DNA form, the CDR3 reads TGCAGCGTTGACGTTGGGTATGGCTACACCTTC.